This TCR beta chain was recovered during a study of cytomegalovirus exposure and HLA in healthy donors. Primers for the PCR totalled 60 Vbeta and 13 Jbeta. Libraries were prepared by immunoSEQ multiplex PCR; TCRdb keeps only in-frame clonotypes and omits some of them. Counted here are about 230,000 clones, more than 85% occurring once; the ten biggest clones make up over 0.95%. CDR1 is MNHNY and CDR2 is SVGAGI in the germline V gene (reference sequence). V was trimmed by 5 bases and J by 6 bases, leaving 10 bases between them. This CDR3 spans 12 amino acids. The TCR was taken from a woman younger than 35 in good health and CMV-seronegative. The sequenced sample consisted of PBMCs. The V and J genes are TRBV6-6 and TRBJ1-1; D remains unclear. In DNA, the CDR3 is TGTGCCAGCAGTCTGATATCGGCTGAAGCTTTCTTT. This encodes CASSLISAEAFF.